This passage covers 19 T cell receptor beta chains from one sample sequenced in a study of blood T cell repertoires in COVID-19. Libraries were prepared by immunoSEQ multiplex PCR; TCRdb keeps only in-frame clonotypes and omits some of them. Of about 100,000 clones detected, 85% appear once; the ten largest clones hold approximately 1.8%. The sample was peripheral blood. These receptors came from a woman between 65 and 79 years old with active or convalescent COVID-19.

CDR3 in DNA: TGTGCCAGCAGTTTCGGAAAGCGGGGCGCTGAAGCTTTCTTT. Protein sequence: CASSFGKRGAEAFF. The chain is built from TRBV6-6 and TRBJ1-1, with D perhaps matching TRBD1 (5 bases). V lost 4 bases, J lost 6 bases, and 15 bases lay in between. The CDR3 has 14 amino acids. Germline V lookup: CDR1 MNHNY, CDR2 SVGAGI (reference sequence).

CDR3 nucleotide sequence: TGTGCCAGCTCACCACCTAGAAGACAGGGGGGGGCTGAAGCTTTCTTT. It codes for CASSPPRRQGGAEAFF. V and J are TRBV18 and TRBJ1-1, with 9 bases lining up with TRBD1. Germline V gives CDR1 KGHSH, CDR2 LQKENI. V gave up 0 bases and J gave up 6 bases; unmatched junction bases: 8. The CDR3 consists of 16 residues.

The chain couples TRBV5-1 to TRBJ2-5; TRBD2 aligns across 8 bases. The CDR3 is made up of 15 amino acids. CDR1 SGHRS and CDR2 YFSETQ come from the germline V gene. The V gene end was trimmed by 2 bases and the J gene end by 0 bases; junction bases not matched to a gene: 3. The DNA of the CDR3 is TGCGCCAGCAGCTTAGGTAGCGGGGACCAAGAGACCCAGTACTTC. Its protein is CASSLGSGDQETQYF.

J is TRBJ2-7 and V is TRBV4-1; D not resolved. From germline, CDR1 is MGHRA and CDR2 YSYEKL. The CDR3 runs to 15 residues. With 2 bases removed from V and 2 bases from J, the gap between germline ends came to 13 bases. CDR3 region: CASSQFQEPPYEQYF. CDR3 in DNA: TGCGCCAGCAGCCAATTCCAGGAACCTCCCTACGAGCAGTACTTC.

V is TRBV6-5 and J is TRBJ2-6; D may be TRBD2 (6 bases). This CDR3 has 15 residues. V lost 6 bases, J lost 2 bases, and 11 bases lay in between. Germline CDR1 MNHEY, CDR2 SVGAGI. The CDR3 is CASRPGGTGANVLTF. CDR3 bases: TGTGCCAGCAGACCCGGGGGTACTGGGGCCAACGTCCTGACTTTC.

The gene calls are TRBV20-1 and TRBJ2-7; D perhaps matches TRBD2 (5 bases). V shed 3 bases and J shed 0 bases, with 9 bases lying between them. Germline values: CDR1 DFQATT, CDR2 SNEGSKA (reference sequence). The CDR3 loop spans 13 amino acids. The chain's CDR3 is CSASIGSSYEQYF. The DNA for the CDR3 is TGCAGTGCTAGTATTGGGAGCTCCTACGAGCAGTACTTC.

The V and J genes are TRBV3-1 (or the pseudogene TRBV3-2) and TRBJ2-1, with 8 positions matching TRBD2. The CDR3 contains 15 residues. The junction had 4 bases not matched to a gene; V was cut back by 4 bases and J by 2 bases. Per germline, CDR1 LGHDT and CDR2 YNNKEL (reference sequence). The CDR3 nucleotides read TGTGCCAGCAGCCTAGCGGGACGGACCTACAATGAGCAGTTCTTC. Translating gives CASSLAGRTYNEQFF.

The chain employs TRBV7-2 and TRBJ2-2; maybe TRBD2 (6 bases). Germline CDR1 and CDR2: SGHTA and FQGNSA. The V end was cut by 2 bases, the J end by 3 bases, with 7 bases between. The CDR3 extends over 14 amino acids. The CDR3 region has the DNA TGTGCCAGCAGCTTACGGGAGTACACCGGGGAGCTGTTTTTT. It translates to CASSLREYTGELFF.

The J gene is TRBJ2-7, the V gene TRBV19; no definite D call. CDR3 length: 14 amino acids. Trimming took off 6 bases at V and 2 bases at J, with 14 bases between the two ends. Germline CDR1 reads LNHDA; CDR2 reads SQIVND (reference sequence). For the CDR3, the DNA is TGTGCCAGTAGGGCGGATACGGCAACCTACGAGCAGTACTTC. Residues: CASRADTATYEQYF. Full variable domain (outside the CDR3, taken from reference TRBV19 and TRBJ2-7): DGGITQSPKYLFRKEGQNVTLSCEQNLNHDAMYWYRQDPGQGLRLIYYSQIVNDFQKGDIAEGYSVSREKKESFPLTVTSAQKNPTAFYLCASRADTATYEQYFGPGTRLTVT.

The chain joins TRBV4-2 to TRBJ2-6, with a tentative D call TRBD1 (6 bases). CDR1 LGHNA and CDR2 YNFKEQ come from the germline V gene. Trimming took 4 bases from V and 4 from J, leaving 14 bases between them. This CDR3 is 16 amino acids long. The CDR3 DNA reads TGTGCCAGCAGCCCGGACAGTTTGGAGGGGGCCAACGTCCTGACTTTC. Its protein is CASSPDSLEGANVLTF.

Here the CDR3 DNA reads TGCAGCGTGGGGGGGAGAGGGCTTTACGAGCAGTACTTC. Translated: CSVGGRGLYEQYF. The rearrangement uses TRBV29-1 and TRBJ2-7; TRBD2 aligns across 7 bases. The CDR3 spans 13 residues. Per the germline V gene, CDR1 is SQVTM and CDR2 is ANQGSEA. Trimming at V came to 6 bases and at J to 4 bases, leaving 9 bases not matched to a gene.

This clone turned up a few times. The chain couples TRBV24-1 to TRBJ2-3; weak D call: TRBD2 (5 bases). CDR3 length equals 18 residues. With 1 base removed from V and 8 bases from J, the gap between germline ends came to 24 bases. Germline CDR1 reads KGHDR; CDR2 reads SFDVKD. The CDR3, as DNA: TGTGCCACCAGTGATTTAGTTTCCCGGGGTTCCTCCGCCGGTACGCAGTATTTT. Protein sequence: CATSDLVSRGSSAGTQYF.

CDR3 in amino acids: CASSQDGGRSYNEQFF. The CDR3, as DNA: TGTGCCAGCAGCCAAGATGGAGGTAGGAGCTACAATGAGCAGTTCTTC. The chain couples TRBV3-1 (or the pseudogene TRBV3-2) to TRBJ2-1, with TRBD2 as a possible D gene (5 bases). The ends were cut back, 0 bases at V and 3 bases at J, with 12 bases in the middle. The CDR3 spans 16 residues. Looked up from germline, CDR1 is LGHDT and CDR2 is YNNKEL (reference sequence).

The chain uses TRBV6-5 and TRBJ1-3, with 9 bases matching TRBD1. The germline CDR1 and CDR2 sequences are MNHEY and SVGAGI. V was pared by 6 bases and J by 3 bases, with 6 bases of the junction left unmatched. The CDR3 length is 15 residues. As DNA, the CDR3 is TGTGCCAGCAGCCAGACAGGGGGAGTTGGAAACACCATATATTTT. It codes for CASSQTGGVGNTIYF.

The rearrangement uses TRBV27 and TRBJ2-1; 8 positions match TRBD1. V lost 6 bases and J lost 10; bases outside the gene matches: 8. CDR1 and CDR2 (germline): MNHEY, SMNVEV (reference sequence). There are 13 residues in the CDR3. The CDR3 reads CASRWTGSREQFF. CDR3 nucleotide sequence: TGTGCCAGCAGATGGACAGGGTCAAGGGAGCAGTTCTTC.

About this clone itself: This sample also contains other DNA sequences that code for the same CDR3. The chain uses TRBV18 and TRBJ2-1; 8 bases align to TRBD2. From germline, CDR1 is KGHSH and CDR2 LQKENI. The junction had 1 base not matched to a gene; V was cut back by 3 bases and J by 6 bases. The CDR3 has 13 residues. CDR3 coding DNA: TGTGCCAGCTCACCTGGGACTAGCAATGAGCAGTTCTTC. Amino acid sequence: CASSPGTSNEQFF.

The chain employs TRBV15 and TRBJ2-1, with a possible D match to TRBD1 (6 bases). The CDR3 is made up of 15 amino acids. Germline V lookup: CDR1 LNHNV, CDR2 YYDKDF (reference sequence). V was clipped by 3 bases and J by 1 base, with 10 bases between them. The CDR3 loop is CATSSQTGSYNEQFF. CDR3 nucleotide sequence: TGTGCCACCAGCAGTCAAACAGGGTCCTACAATGAGCAGTTCTTC. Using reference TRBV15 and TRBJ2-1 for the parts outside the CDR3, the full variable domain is DAMVIQNPRYQVTQFGKPVTLSCSQTLNHNVMYWYQQKSSQAPKLLFHYYDKDFNNEADTPDNFQSRRPNTSFCFLDIRSPGLGDTAMYLCATSSQTGSYNEQFFGPGTRLTVL.

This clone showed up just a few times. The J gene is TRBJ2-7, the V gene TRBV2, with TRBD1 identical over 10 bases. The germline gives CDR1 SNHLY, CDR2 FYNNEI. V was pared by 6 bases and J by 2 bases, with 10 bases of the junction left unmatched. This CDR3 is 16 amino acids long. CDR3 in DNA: TGTGCCAGCAGAAAGACAGGGGGCCTAACTCCCTACGAGCAGTACTTC. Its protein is CASRKTGGLTPYEQYF.

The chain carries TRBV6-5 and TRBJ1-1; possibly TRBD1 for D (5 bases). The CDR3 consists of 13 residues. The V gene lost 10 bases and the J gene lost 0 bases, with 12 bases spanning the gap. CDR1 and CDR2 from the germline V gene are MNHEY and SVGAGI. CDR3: CATGGEMNTEAFF. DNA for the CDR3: TGTGCCACTGGGGGGGAGATGAACACTGAAGCTTTCTTT.